This T cell receptor (beta chain) was observed in a study of shared clonotypes between healthy human individuals. Study-level background: Each donor contributed plates that comprised three CD4 naive, three CD4 memory, two CD8 naive and one CD8 memory.

The study, taken as a whole, reports: Shared across several donors were roughly 4.8% of the naive CD4 clonotypes.

Remarks on this clone: Its matching antigen is unknown.

Per the study methods: ImmunoSEQ sequences covered only the junction and lacked quality scores; filtering therefore differed. Generated by immunoSEQ multiplex PCR, the TCRdb table keeps only in-frame clones and is missing some. V, J and clone size were drawn from that table, and D and trimming were deduced from the DNA. This sample has 2 million to 2.5 million clones, with over 85% found just once. This TCR came from a man in his late teens or twenties in good health. The sequenced material came from naive CD4+ T cells sorted from blood. The subset was: CD45RA+ positively selected.

The CDR3 coding sequence is TGTGCCAGCAGCGTAGAGGGGGGTGTCTATGGCTACACCTTC. Translating it yields CASSVEGGVYGYTF. This chain uses TRBV9 with TRBJ1-2; a possible D gene is TRBD1 (6 bases). The CDR3 contains 14 residues. Germline V lookup: CDR1 SGDLS, CDR2 YYNGEE. Trimming pared 0 bases from V and 4 bases from J, leaving 10 bases between.